The 27 T cell receptor beta chains given below trace back to one sample, sequenced in a study of T cells in Graves' hyperthyroidism and ophthalmopathy. TCR beta CDR3 regions were amplified from RNA transcripts. First-round RT-PCR with HTBI primers amplified the TCR CDR3 region. MiXCR, run by TCRdb on the multiplex PCR reads, gives a single entry per CDR3 protein. The table includes about 570,000 distinct CDR3 sequences, 40% to 55% detected once. Sequences were obtained from peripheral blood or thyroid tissue (not recorded which). Every receptor here comes from an adult woman with Graves' disease, either hyperthyroidism or ophthalmopathy (not recorded which).

This clonotype was seen at least ten times. This sequence joins TRBV7-9 and TRBJ2-5, with TRBD2 as a possible D gene (6 bases). The germline V gene has CDR1 SEHNR and CDR2 FQNEAQ (reference sequence). V lost 2 bases to trimming and J lost 2 bases, with 9 bases between them. The CDR3 length is 14 residues. CDR3 sequence (DNA): TGTGCCAGCAGCTTATTGGAGGGACAAGAGACCCAGTACTTC. It is translated as CASSLLEGQETQYF.

A few counts support this clonotype. V gene TRBV12-3 or TRBV12-4 combines with J gene TRBJ2-7; no firm D call. CDR3 length equals 12 residues. The ends were cut back, 5 bases at V and 6 bases at J, with 11 bases in the middle. This CDR3 is CASSEPGREQYF. In DNA form, the CDR3 reads TGTGCCAGCAGTGAGCCGGGCCGCGAGCAGTACTTC.

This clonotype was detected many times. The genes are TRBV5-1 and TRBJ2-7; maybe TRBD1 (5 bases). The germline V gene encodes CDR1 SGHRS and CDR2 YFSETQ. V lost 4 bases to trimming and J lost 6 bases, with 14 bases between them. CDR3 length: 13 amino acids. CDR3 in DNA: TGCGCCAGCAGCCGCAGGGAAAATGGCGAGCAGTACTTC. Translation: CASSRRENGEQYF. The full variable domain, with the rest looked up from reference TRBV5-1 and TRBJ2-7, is KAGVTQTPRYLIKTRGQQVTLSCSPISGHRSVSWYQQTPGQGLQFLFEYFSETQRNKGNFPGRFSGRQFSNSRSEMNVSTLELGDSALYLCASSRRENGEQYFGPGTRLTVT.

The chain combines TRBV7-9 with TRBJ1-2; tentatively, D is TRBD1 (6 bases). The CDR3 has 17 residues. V dropped 3 bases and J dropped 0 bases, with 17 bases sitting between them. The germline CDR1 and CDR2 sequences are SEHNR and FQNEAQ (reference sequence). The CDR3 loop is CASSFGGRQATNYGYTF. In DNA form, the CDR3 reads TGTGCCAGCAGCTTCGGGGGCCGCCAGGCCACTAACTATGGCTACACCTTC.

Here the CDR3 DNA reads TGTGCCAGCAGTTTAAGGGGACTGAGGGAGGAAGATGAAAAACTGTTTTTT. It yields the protein CASSLRGLREEDEKLFF. The rearrangement uses TRBV28 and TRBJ1-4; possible D gene TRBD1, 5 bases. CDR1 and CDR2 (germline): MDHEN, SYDVKM. The CDR3 loop spans 17 amino acids. V lost 2 bases, J lost 6 bases, and 19 bases lay in between.

A remark on this clonotype: It is likely a read error, because the conserved phenylalanine at the end of the CDR3 is missing. This chain connects TRBV7-9 to TRBJ1-2, with a possible D match to TRBD1 (6 bases). CDR3 length equals 15 residues. The germline gives CDR1 SEHNR, CDR2 FQNEAQ (reference sequence). V was pared by 5 bases and J by 4 bases, with 17 bases between. CDR3 in DNA: TGTGCCAGCAGCCAATACCGGGACACACTCTATGGCTACACCTCC. It is translated as CASSQYRDTLYGYTS.

This chain connects TRBV29-1 to TRBJ1-2, with 9 positions matching TRBD1. CDR3 length: 13 amino acids. J lost 7 bases, V lost 7 bases, and 10 bases had no gene match. Germline V lookup: CDR1 SQVTM, CDR2 ANQGSEA. The CDR3 DNA follows: TGCAGCGCCGGGACAGGGCGTCAGACTGGCTACACCTTC. Its protein is CSAGTGRQTGYTF.

This clonotype showed up just a few times. The J gene is TRBJ2-3, the V gene TRBV25-1, with 10 bases aligning to TRBD2. This CDR3 has 14 amino acids. V dropped 6 bases and J dropped 6; count of bases not matched to a gene: 6. Germline-derived CDR1 and CDR2 are MGHDK and SYGVNS. The CDR3 region is CASSTLAGSDTQYF. In DNA form, the CDR3 reads TGTGCCAGCAGCACACTAGCGGGATCCGATACGCAGTATTTT.

This clonotype was found many times. The rearrangement joins TRBV12-3 or TRBV12-4 to TRBJ2-5; no clear D gene. CDR3 size: 13 residues. Deletions cut 3 bases from V and 4 bases from J, with 9 bases between. As DNA, the CDR3 is TGTGCCAGCAGTTTGTGGCCAACAGAGACCCAGTACTTC. Translation gives CASSLWPTETQYF.

The V call is TRBV11-2, the J call TRBJ2-6; 9 bases are a match to TRBD1. Per germline, CDR1 SGHAT and CDR2 FQNNGV. The CDR3 loop spans 17 amino acids. Unmatched junction bases numbered 6, after V lost 4 bases and J lost 2 bases. DNA for the CDR3: TGTGCCAGCAGCTCAGGGACAGGGAACACTGGGGCCAACGTCCTGACTTTC. Its protein is CASSSGTGNTGANVLTF.

With regard to this clonotype: Since a much larger clone is just one base distant, this may be a read error. The chain employs TRBV14 and TRBJ2-7, with unresolved D. V lost 7 bases to trimming and J lost 2 bases, with 15 bases between them. This CDR3 contains 14 residues. Per germline, CDR1 SGHDN and CDR2 FVKESK. The CDR3 is CASTLETPAYEQYF. The CDR3 nucleotides read TGTGCCAGCACCCTCGAGACACCTGCCTACGAGCAGTACTTC. The variable domain in full, with the rest retrieved from reference TRBV14 and TRBJ2-7, is EAGVTQFPSHSVIEKGQTVTLRCDPISGHDNLYWYRRVMGKEIKFLLHFVKESKQDESGMPNNRFLAERTGGTYSTLKVQPAELEDSGVYFCASTLETPAYEQYFGPGTRLTVT.

The V gene is TRBV10-3, the J gene TRBJ1-1; D might be TRBD1 (5 bases). Germline V lookup: CDR1 ENHRY, CDR2 SYGVKD. This CDR3 is built from 15 residues. The germline V and J ends were trimmed by 4 bases and 2 bases, with 14 bases remaining between them. CDR3 residues: CAISGGLTGNTEAFF. CDR3 coding DNA: TGTGCCATCAGTGGGGGGTTAACAGGAAACACTGAAGCTTTCTTT.

The rearrangement links TRBV20-1 to TRBJ2-5, with 7 positions matching TRBD2. This CDR3 contains 13 residues. CDR1 is DFQATT, CDR2 SNEGSKA, per germline (reference sequence). Unmatched junction bases numbered 8, after V lost 3 bases and J lost 7 bases. CDR3 nucleotides: TGCAGTGCTAGCAGGCGGTGGGAGGGGACCCAGTACTTC. Residues: CSASRRWEGTQYF.

This sequence joins TRBV7-2 and TRBJ2-7; D not certain. CDR3 length: 15 amino acids. V shed 2 bases and J shed 5 bases, with 16 bases lying between them. Germline V lookup: CDR1 SGHTA, CDR2 FQGNSA. The CDR3 nucleotides are TGTGCCAGCAGCTTACAGATCCAGGAGCCCCACGAGCAGTACTTC. Translated, it gives CASSLQIQEPHEQYF.

This clonotype was seen ten or more times. V and J are TRBV20-1 and TRBJ2-7, with a weak D call TRBD2 (6 bases). Trimming shortened V by 7 bases and J by 4 bases, and 20 bases separated the two germline ends. The CDR3 totals 14 residues. Germline-derived CDR1 and CDR2 are DFQATT and SNEGSKA (reference sequence). CDR3 coding DNA: TGCAGTGGGAGGGTCCTTCTAGCTGGGTACGAGCAGTACTTC. Translation gives CSGRVLLAGYEQYF.

The chain employs TRBV24-1 and TRBJ1-2, with TRBD1 matching 8 bases. Trimming at V came to 9 bases and at J to 8 bases, leaving 7 bases not matched to a gene. CDR3 length: 12 residues. Germline CDR1 reads KGHDR; CDR2 reads SFDVKD. This CDR3 reads CATGQGASGYTF. The CDR3 bases are TGTGCCACCGGGCAGGGGGCGAGCGGCTACACCTTC.

The chain couples TRBV5-6 to TRBJ1-6; no clear D gene. There are 16 residues in the CDR3. The ends were cut back, 0 bases at V and 10 bases at J, with 17 bases in the middle. The V gene's germline CDR1 is SGHDT and CDR2 YYEEEE. CDR3 sequence reads: CASSLAEARVPSPLHF. CDR3 DNA sequence: TGTGCCAGCAGCTTGGCCGAAGCTCGGGTGCCCTCACCCCTCCACTTT.

The chain employs TRBV7-8 and TRBJ1-6; no firm D call. Trimming stripped 8 bases from V and 5 bases from J, with 10 bases between. This CDR3 has 13 residues. Looked up from germline, CDR1 is SGHVS and CDR2 is FQNEAQ. CDR3 DNA sequence: TGTGCCAGCCGGACGGTAGATAATTCACCCCTCCACTTT. Encoded protein: CASRTVDNSPLHF.

This clonotype was recorded a few times. The chain carries TRBV25-1 and TRBJ1-4; no reliable D call. CDR1 is MGHDK, CDR2 SYGVNS, per germline. Trimming took 1 base from V and 0 from J, leaving 12 bases between them. This CDR3 region has 17 residues. CDR3 in amino acids: CASSELGRSATNEKLFF. Written as DNA, the CDR3 is TGTGCCAGCAGTGAATTGGGGAGATCTGCAACTAATGAAAAACTGTTTTTT.

In its sample, this clonotype was seen many times. The rearrangement uses TRBV11-3 and TRBJ1-6; tentatively, D is TRBD1 (5 bases). Germline V gene sequence: CDR1 SGHNT, CDR2 YENEEA. Between the trimmed V and J ends, which lost 5 bases and 6 bases, there was a span of 8 bases. The CDR3 is made up of 13 amino acids. The CDR3 loop is CASSRRVNSPLHF. The CDR3 nucleotides are TGTGCCAGCAGCCGCAGGGTTAATTCACCCCTCCACTTT.

V gene TRBV24-1 combines with J gene TRBJ1-5, with D tentatively TRBD1 (5 bases). CDR1 is KGHDR, CDR2 SFDVKD, per germline. V lost 11 bases to trimming and J lost 2 bases, with 9 bases between them. The CDR3 runs 12 residues. The CDR3 spells CASRACNQPQHF. For the CDR3, the DNA is TGTGCCAGCAGGGCCTGCAATCAGCCCCAGCATTTT.

This clonotype was counted ten times or more. The rearrangement uses TRBV7-9 and TRBJ2-7, with 13 bases identical to TRBD2. Looked up from germline, CDR1 is SEHNR and CDR2 is FQNEAQ (reference sequence). V trimming: 3 bases; J trimming: 4 bases; junction bases outside the gene matches: 12. The CDR3 has 18 amino acids. CDR3 DNA: TGTGCCAGCAGCTTTAGCCCCGGACTAGCGGGAGCTTTATACGAGCAGTACTTC. It encodes CASSFSPGLAGALYEQYF.

This clonotype was picked up many times. V usage is TRBV7-9 and J usage is TRBJ2-7; D remains unclear. The V end lost 2 bases, the J end lost 9 bases, and 11 bases lay between the germline ends. CDR1 SEHNR and CDR2 FQNEAQ come from the germline V gene (reference sequence). The CDR3 runs 12 residues. The CDR3 nucleotides are TGTGCCAGCAGCTTAATCCAAGCTGGGCAGTACTTC. Residues: CASSLIQAGQYF.

In this sample, this clonotype turned up many times. The rearrangement joins TRBV2 to TRBJ2-5; 15 bases match TRBD2. With 6 bases clipped from V and 9 bases from J, the junction kept 5 bases outside the gene matches. Germline CDR1 and CDR2: SNHLY and FYNNEI. The CDR3 totals 14 residues. DNA for the CDR3: TGTGCCAGCAGGCCCGGGACTAGCGGGGGGTCCCAGTACTTC. Its translation is CASRPGTSGGSQYF.

The rearrangement uses TRBV7-3 and TRBJ1-3; D not certain. V gave up 5 bases and J gave up 0 bases, with 11 bases separating them. The V gene's germline CDR1 is SGHTA and CDR2 FQGTGA. The CDR3 has 15 amino acids. DNA of the CDR3: TGTGCCAGCAGCCGTGGCCTCTACTCTGGAAACACCATATATTTT. Encoded protein: CASSRGLYSGNTIYF.

At least ten counts were recorded for this clonotype. The chain recombines TRBV5-5 with TRBJ1-3; D gene ambiguous. CDR3 length: 15 residues. V was shortened by 3 bases and J by 3 bases, with 13 bases between the two germline ends. Germline CDR1 SGHKS, CDR2 YYEKEE (reference sequence). CDR3 residues: CASSSSSDYGNTIYF. The CDR3 DNA is TGTGCCAGCAGCTCAAGTTCCGATTATGGAAACACCATATATTTT. The complete variable domain, with remaining parts taken from reference TRBV5-5 and TRBJ1-3, reads DAGVTQSPTHLIKTRGQQVTLRCSPISGHKSVSWYQQVLGQGPQFIFQYYEKEERGRGNFPDRFSARQFPNYSSELNVNALLLGDSALYLCASSSSSDYGNTIYFGEGSWLTVV.

CDR3 amino acids: CSAGGTGLYGYTF. The CDR3 region has the DNA TGCAGTGCTGGAGGGACAGGCCTTTATGGCTACACCTTC. The rearrangement uses TRBV20-1 and TRBJ1-2; 8 bases align to TRBD1. CDR3 length: 13 amino acids. Looked up from germline, CDR1 is DFQATT and CDR2 is SNEGSKA (reference sequence). The V segment lost 5 bases and the J segment 5 bases; nucleotides outside the gene matches: 7.